One and the same sample provided the 18 T cell receptor beta chains below, sequenced in a study of blood T cell repertoires in COVID-19. Assay: immunoSEQ multiplex PCR; the TCRdb copy retains only in-frame clones and omits some. The sample shows 70,000 to 95,000 clones, approximately 80% of them seen only once. The sequencing input was peripheral blood. Source of these receptors: a woman between 45 and 65 years old with acute or convalescent COVID-19.

V and J are TRBV27 and TRBJ1-6; D remains unclear. The V gene's germline CDR1 is MNHEY and CDR2 SMNVEV (reference sequence). This CDR3 spans 13 amino acids. The V end lost 6 bases, the J end lost 4 bases, and 7 bases lay between the germline ends. The CDR3 here is CASSPLYNSPLHF. The DNA for the CDR3 is TGTGCCAGCAGCCCCCTATATAATTCACCCCTCCACTTT.

This clone appeared once. The chain couples TRBV13 to TRBJ2-3, with unresolved D. The CDR3 spans 12 residues. V dropped 0 bases and J dropped 7 bases, with 5 bases sitting between them. Germline assignment: CDR1 PRHDT and CDR2 FYEKMQ (reference sequence). The CDR3 is CASSLGENTQYF. CDR3 bases: TGTGCCAGCAGCTTAGGGGAGAATACGCAGTATTTT.

The chain carries TRBV28 and TRBJ2-3; 7 nucleotides match TRBD1. V lost 4 bases and J lost 0; bases outside the gene matches: 7. The germline CDR1 and CDR2 sequences are MDHEN and SYDVKM. CDR3 length: 16 residues. The DNA of the CDR3 is TGTGCCAGCAGTTCAAACGGGGACAGCAGCACAGATACGCAGTATTTT. Its translation: CASSSNGDSSTDTQYF.

This clone came up once. The V call is TRBV5-4, the J call TRBJ2-7, with D possibly TRBD2 on 10 matching bases. This CDR3 comprises 18 residues. The V gene lost 3 bases and the J gene lost 4 bases, with 26 bases spanning the gap. Germline values: CDR1 SGHNT, CDR2 YYREEE (reference sequence). The CDR3 sequence is CASSSGQGRSGGAYEQYF. The CDR3 bases are TGTGCCAGCAGCTCGGGACAGGGCCGGAGCGGGGGGGCGTACGAGCAGTACTTC. The entire variable domain, with the rest obtained from reference TRBV5-4 and TRBJ2-7, is as follows: ETGVTQSPTHLIKTRGQQVTLRCSSQSGHNTVSWYQQALGQGPQFIFQYYREEENGRGNFPPRFSGLQFPNYSSELNVNALELDDSALYLCASSSGQGRSGGAYEQYFGPGTRLTVT.

The chain employs TRBV7-2 and TRBJ2-7; TRBD2 matches at 8 bases. CDR1 and CDR2 from the germline V gene are SGHTA and FQGNSA. The V and J ends lost 5 bases and 5 bases, in that order; junction bases with no gene match: 20. The CDR3 is made up of 18 amino acids. The CDR3 loop reads CASSLLAISGTPSNEQYF. The CDR3 bases are TGTGCCAGCAGCCTGCTAGCGATTAGCGGGACTCCTAGCAACGAGCAGTACTTC.

The DNA of the CDR3 is TGCGCCAGCCGCATGACCGGGACAGGGAAGGGGAACACTGAAGCTTTCTTT. As protein: CASRMTGTGKGNTEAFF. J is TRBJ1-1 and V is TRBV5-1, with TRBD1 identical over 9 bases. Germline V lookup: CDR1 SGHRS, CDR2 YFSETQ. V shed 7 bases and J 1 base; nucleotides not matched to a gene: 14. The CDR3 runs to 17 residues.

This clone has just a few counts. The DNA for the CDR3 is TGTGCCAGCAGTTTACGACTAGCCTACGAGCAGTACTTC. Its protein product is CASSLRLAYEQYF. This chain joins TRBV27 and TRBJ2-7, with D perhaps matching TRBD2 (6 bases). From germline, CDR1 is MNHEY and CDR2 SMNVEV (reference sequence). The CDR3 is made up of 13 amino acids. Trimming removed 2 bases at V and 2 bases at J, with 7 bases between.

J is TRBJ2-1 and V is TRBV7-3; TRBD2 matches 9 bases. Germline CDR1 and CDR2: SGHTA and FQGTGA. With V trimmed by 1 base and J by 7 bases, 5 bases remained unmatched. This CDR3 has 15 residues. The CDR3 DNA reads as TGTGCCAGCAGCTTAATGGCGGGAGGGCCGAATGAGCAGTTCTTC. Translation: CASSLMAGGPNEQFF.

This rearrangement joins TRBV7-9 to TRBJ1-2; TRBD1 might be the D (5 bases). There are 14 residues in the CDR3. V lost 3 bases and J lost 0, with 8 bases in between. Germline V gene lookup returns CDR1 SEHNR and CDR2 FQNEAQ (reference sequence). CDR3 protein: CASSFGGTNYGYTF. Written as DNA, the CDR3 is TGTGCCAGCAGCTTCGGGGGGACTAACTATGGCTACACCTTC.

This clone was recorded once. J is TRBJ2-5 and V is TRBV15; D gene uncertain. The V and J ends lost 1 base and 0 bases respectively, with 9 bases between them. Germline V gene lookup returns CDR1 LNHNV and CDR2 YYDKDF (reference sequence). The CDR3 runs to 15 residues. CDR3 sequence (DNA): TGTGCCACCAGCAGAGGTCCAGACTACCAAGAGACCCAGTACTTC. Protein product: CATSRGPDYQETQYF.

The V gene is TRBV6-5, the J gene TRBJ1-3; D not resolved. Germline loops: CDR1 MNHEY, CDR2 SVGAGI. This CDR3 is built from 12 residues. V was trimmed by 6 bases and J by 2 bases, leaving 5 bases between them. CDR3 coding DNA: TGTGCCAGCAGAACTCCTGGAAACACCATATATTTT. Amino acids: CASRTPGNTIYF.

This sequence joins TRBV2 and TRBJ2-5; D possibly corresponds to TRBD2 (6 bases). Trimming removed 6 bases from V and 3 bases from J, with 11 bases in between. This CDR3 region has 13 residues. The germline CDR1 and CDR2 sequences are SNHLY and FYNNEI. CDR3 coding DNA: TGTGCCAGCAGATATAGCGGAGAAGAGACCCAGTACTTC. This sequence encodes CASRYSGEETQYF.

The chain carries TRBV5-1 and TRBJ1-2; D call uncertain. Germline assignment: CDR1 SGHRS and CDR2 YFSETQ. Deletions cut 0 bases from V and 2 bases from J, with 5 bases between. CDR3 length: 13 residues. In DNA, the CDR3 is TGCGCCAGCAGCTTGGCGGGGAACTATGGCTACACCTTC. Encoded protein: CASSLAGNYGYTF.

The CDR3 here is CASSREDGGNTIYF. The CDR3 DNA reads as TGTGCCAGCAGTCGAGAGGATGGGGGAAACACCATATATTTT. The rearrangement uses TRBV3-1 (or the pseudogene TRBV3-2) and TRBJ1-3; D is ambiguous. Germline CDR1 and CDR2: LGHDT and YNNKEL (reference sequence). Trimming pared 6 bases from V and 4 bases from J, leaving 13 bases between. This CDR3 is built from 14 residues.

The chain links TRBV28 to TRBJ1-6; maybe TRBD1 (5 bases). Germline V gives CDR1 MDHEN, CDR2 SYDVKM. The CDR3 extends over 16 amino acids. V shed 2 bases and J shed 0 bases, with 8 bases lying between them. The CDR3 here is CASSLGGSSYNSPLHF. The CDR3 DNA follows: TGTGCCAGCAGTTTAGGGGGGAGCTCCTATAATTCACCCCTCCACTTT.

As DNA, the CDR3 is TGTGCCAGCAGCCAAACAGGGGGCGCCTTAGATACGCAGTATTTT. Its protein product is CASSQTGGALDTQYF. This chain links TRBV4-2 with TRBJ2-3, with 9 bases that match TRBD1. The ends lost 2 bases at V and 5 bases at J; junction bases unmatched: 5. CDR1 is LGHNA, CDR2 YNFKEQ, per germline. This CDR3 contains 15 residues.

This chain joins TRBV2 and TRBJ1-5, with a possible D match to TRBD1 (6 bases). Germline V lookup: CDR1 SNHLY, CDR2 FYNNEI. The ends were cut back, 2 bases at V and 1 base at J, with 6 bases in the middle. The CDR3 runs 14 residues. The CDR3: CASSEQGSNQPQHF. DNA of the CDR3: TGTGCCAGCAGTGAACAGGGGAGCAATCAGCCCCAGCATTTT.

The chain links TRBV4-1 to TRBJ1-2; maybe TRBD1 (5 bases). Germline values: CDR1 MGHRA, CDR2 YSYEKL. The CDR3 length is 14 residues. Trimming left V 3 bases short and J 6 bases short, with 14 bases between. Here the CDR3 DNA reads TGCGCCAGCAGCCACGCGGGACCGAGGGATGGCTACACCTTC. Protein product: CASSHAGPRDGYTF.